This record looks at one T cell receptor (beta chain) sequence and its context. This sample was included in a study of cytomegalovirus exposure and HLA in healthy donors. Amplification used 60 Vbeta primers and 13 Jbeta primers. The repertoire was sequenced with immunoSEQ multiplex PCR; TCRdb's copy has only in-frame clones and lacks some. The data hold around 150,000 clones, with about three quarters observed a single time. The origin of this receptor is a female donor in good health and CMV-seropositive. Specimen: PBMCs.

The DNA for the CDR3 is TGTGCCAGCTCAACGGACAACAATCAGCCCCAGCATTTT. Its translation: CASSTDNNQPQHF. The chain employs TRBV18 and TRBJ1-5; perhaps TRBD1 as D (5 bases). Between the trimmed V and J ends, which lost 5 bases and 3 bases, there was a span of 8 bases. This CDR3 comprises 13 residues. Germline V gene sequence: CDR1 KGHSH, CDR2 LQKENI.